One sample yielded the 31 T cell receptor beta chains listed below, sequenced in a study of cytomegalovirus exposure and HLA in healthy donors. PCR employed 60 Vbeta and 13 Jbeta primers. TCRdb keeps only in-frame clones here, not all; method: immunoSEQ multiplex PCR. The table lists some 150,000 clones, roughly 76% of them singletons. The sample comprised PBMCs. These receptors were taken from a female donor in good health and CMV-seronegative.

The chain combines TRBV28 with TRBJ1-5; D is uncertain. V was pared by 7 bases and J by 6 bases, with 16 bases between. The CDR3 has 14 amino acids. The germline V gene has CDR1 MDHEN and CDR2 SYDVKM. CDR3 region: CASTEGSIGQPQHF. The CDR3 DNA follows: TGTGCCAGCACCGAAGGGAGCATCGGTCAGCCCCAGCATTTT.

This chain links TRBV6-5 with TRBJ2-5; a weak D match, TRBD2 (7 bases). CDR1 MNHEY and CDR2 SVGAGI come from the germline V gene. V was pared by 2 bases and J by 3 bases, with 13 bases between. This CDR3 spans 15 amino acids. This chain's CDR3 is CASSYRGGGEETQYF. The CDR3, as DNA: TGTGCCAGCAGTTACCGGGGAGGGGGAGAAGAGACCCAGTACTTC.

The V call is TRBV2, the J call TRBJ2-3; TRBD2 is a possible D gene (6 bases). Germline loops: CDR1 SNHLY, CDR2 FYNNEI. This CDR3 is built from 14 residues. Trimming removed 2 bases from V and 6 bases from J, with 12 bases in between. The CDR3 sequence is CASSEKGGMDTQYF. The CDR3 DNA reads as TGTGCCAGCAGTGAAAAGGGCGGGATGGATACGCAGTATTTT.

The chain couples TRBV7-9 to TRBJ2-7; D is uncertain. This CDR3 is 13 amino acids long. Germline CDR1 SEHNR, CDR2 FQNEAQ (reference sequence). V was cut by 6 bases and J by 2 bases, with 11 bases left in between. The CDR3 spells CASSSHKTYEQYF. Written as DNA, the CDR3 is TGTGCCAGCAGTTCCCACAAGACCTACGAGCAGTACTTC.

V usage is TRBV4-1 and J usage is TRBJ2-7, with TRBD1 identical over 7 bases. Germline values: CDR1 MGHRA, CDR2 YSYEKL. The CDR3 totals 19 residues. Trimming removed 1 base from V and 7 bases from J; junction bases left unmatched: 22. CDR3 sequence (DNA): TGCGCCAGCAGCCAAGTTCCCGCAGGGGGTTACGGATCCCTTGTTGAGCAGTACTTC. Its protein product is CASSQVPAGGYGSLVEQYF.

The chain couples TRBV2 to TRBJ1-5; 8 bases match TRBD1. V gave up 6 bases and J gave up 1 base; unmatched junction bases: 5. Per germline, CDR1 SNHLY and CDR2 FYNNEI. CDR3 size: 15 residues. The CDR3 region has the DNA TGTGCCAGCAGGGAGGACAGGGCGAGCAATCAGCCCCAGCATTTT. Translation: CASREDRASNQPQHF.

This rearrangement joins TRBV5-1 to TRBJ1-1; TRBD1 is a possible D gene (5 bases). Germline V gene sequence: CDR1 SGHRS, CDR2 YFSETQ. The CDR3 sequence is 15 residues long. Trimming pared 4 bases from V and 1 base from J, leaving 14 bases between. CDR3 sequence (DNA): TGCGCCAGCAGCGCCCGACAGTCCCCGAACACTGAAGCTTTCTTT. Protein sequence: CASSARQSPNTEAFF.

This rearrangement joins TRBV20-1 to TRBJ2-1; D gene uncertain. Germline CDR1 is DFQATT and CDR2 is SNEGSKA (reference sequence). The CDR3 runs 9 residues. Trimming took off 8 bases at V and 4 bases at J, with 3 bases between the two ends. The CDR3 here is CSPYNEQFF. CDR3 DNA: TGCAGTCCATACAATGAGCAGTTCTTC.

This sequence joins TRBV6-5 and TRBJ1-3; D is possibly TRBD1 (5 bases). The CDR3 is 14 residues long. Trimming took 4 bases from V and 2 from J, leaving 9 bases between them. In germline, CDR1 is MNHEY, CDR2 SVGAGI. The CDR3 protein is CASSWGGTGNTIYF. CDR3 DNA sequence: TGTGCCAGCAGTTGGGGCGGAACTGGAAACACCATATATTTT.

The chain links TRBV5-1 to TRBJ2-7, with D possibly matching TRBD1 (6 bases). CDR1 SGHRS and CDR2 YFSETQ come from the germline V gene. The ends were cut back, 5 bases at V and 3 bases at J, with 18 bases in the middle. There are 15 residues in the CDR3. CDR3 amino acids: CASRREQGVGYEQYF. Written as DNA, the CDR3 is TGCGCCAGCAGGCGCGAACAGGGTGTTGGCTACGAGCAGTACTTC.

The chain employs TRBV27 and TRBJ1-5; 7 bases agree with TRBD1. Germline V gene lookup returns CDR1 MNHEY and CDR2 SMNVEV (reference sequence). The CDR3 contains 14 residues. After removal of 3 bases from V and 4 bases from J, the junction contained 3 bases not matched to a gene. The CDR3 nucleotides are TGTGCCAGCAGTTTCGACAGGGCTAATCAGCCCCAGCATTTT. Translating gives CASSFDRANQPQHF.

The genes are TRBV2 and TRBJ2-7, with 9 bases aligning to TRBD2. Germline V gene sequence: CDR1 SNHLY, CDR2 FYNNEI. The CDR3 contains 15 residues. Unmatched junction bases numbered 6, after V lost 6 bases and J lost 0 bases. The CDR3 here is CASRSKREVSYEQYF. As DNA, the CDR3 is TGTGCCAGCAGATCGAAGCGGGAGGTCTCCTACGAGCAGTACTTC.

This chain links TRBV15 with TRBJ2-4; D is uncertain. The CDR3 contains 14 residues. Trimming stripped 7 bases from V and 0 bases from J, with 10 bases between. CDR1 and CDR2 (germline): LNHNV, YYDKDF (reference sequence). CDR3 amino acids: CATITRIAKNIQYF. DNA of the CDR3: TGTGCCACCATAACCAGGATAGCCAAAAACATTCAGTACTTC.

The chain joins TRBV19 to TRBJ2-2; D might be TRBD1 (6 bases). V shed 0 bases and J shed 3 bases, with 11 bases lying between them. Germline V lookup: CDR1 LNHDA, CDR2 SQIVND (reference sequence). The CDR3 covers 16 residues. The CDR3 region has the DNA TGTGCCAGTAGTATAGAAAGGGGGATGGACACCGGGGAGCTGTTTTTT. Amino acids: CASSIERGMDTGELFF.

On this clone: One junction end does not reproduce the germline sequence, and a read error may be involved. Here the CDR3 reads CAWSVGSDQPQHF. CDR3 nucleotide sequence: TGTGCCTGGAGTGTGGGTAGCGATCAGCCCCAGCATTTT. The chain combines TRBV30 with TRBJ1-5, with no clear D. The CDR3 covers 13 residues. The germline CDR1 and CDR2 sequences are GTSNPN and SVGIG (reference sequence).

CDR3 sequence: CAISEPVVSEQYF. The CDR3 DNA is TGTGCCATCAGTGAACCGGTAGTCTCCGAGCAGTACTTC. The V gene is TRBV10-3, the J gene TRBJ2-7; D gene uncertain. There are 13 residues in the CDR3. CDR1 and CDR2 (germline): ENHRY, SYGVKD. Trimming cost V 3 bases and J 6 bases, with 12 bases left between them.

This chain uses TRBV30 with TRBJ2-7; 8 bases map to TRBD1. The V segment lost 5 bases and the J segment 2 bases; nucleotides outside the gene matches: 2. The germline CDR1 and CDR2 sequences are GTSNPN and SVGIG (reference sequence). The CDR3 has 12 residues. CDR3 DNA sequence: TGTGCCTGGGGGACAGGTCCCTACGAGCAGTACTTC. Protein: CAWGTGPYEQYF.

The chain combines TRBV28 with TRBJ2-5; a weak D match, TRBD2 (5 bases). CDR3 length: 14 residues. V was clipped by 0 bases and J by 1 base, with 6 bases between them. Germline CDR1 MDHEN, CDR2 SYDVKM. In DNA form, the CDR3 reads TGTGCCAGCAGTTTATGGCTAGCCCAAGAGACCCAGTACTTC. Its protein is CASSLWLAQETQYF.

The chain has TRBV7-9 and TRBJ1-1; TRBD1 is a possible D gene (5 bases). Germline-derived CDR1 and CDR2 are SEHNR and FQNEAQ (reference sequence). The CDR3 runs to 14 residues. Between the trimmed V and J ends, which lost 4 bases and 1 base, there was a span of 10 bases. CDR3 sequence: CASSSQTANTEAFF. The DNA for the CDR3 is TGTGCCAGCAGCTCCCAGACAGCGAACACTGAAGCTTTCTTT. Variable domain in full (rest from reference TRBV7-9 and TRBJ1-1): DTGVSQNPRHKITKRGQNVTFRCDPISEHNRLYWYRQTLGQGPEFLTYFQNEAQLEKSRLLSDRFSAERPKGSFSTLEIQRTEQGDSAMYLCASSSQTANTEAFFGQGTRLTVV.

This clone has more than one count but fewer than ten. V usage is TRBV6-1 and J usage is TRBJ2-5; 7 bases are a match to TRBD1. V dropped 8 bases and J dropped 7; count of bases not matched to a gene: 13. In germline, CDR1 is MNHNS, CDR2 SASEGT. The CDR3 is made up of 14 amino acids. This chain's CDR3 is CASRPAGGSGTQYF. In nucleotides, the CDR3 is TGTGCCAGCCGACCGGCAGGGGGAAGTGGGACCCAGTACTTC.

The gene calls are TRBV2 and TRBJ2-1; D may be TRBD2 (5 bases). The CDR3 contains 13 residues. Germline-derived CDR1 and CDR2 are SNHLY and FYNNEI. V was clipped by 5 bases and J by 7 bases, with 12 bases between them. CDR3: CASSPEGKNEQFF. The CDR3 DNA follows: TGTGCCAGCAGTCCTGAGGGCAAAAATGAGCAGTTCTTC. The full variable domain, its missing parts supplied by reference TRBV2 and TRBJ2-1, is EPEVTQTPSHQVTQMGQEVILRCVPISNHLYFYWYRQILGQKVEFLVSFYNNEISEKSEIFDDQFSVERPDGSNFTLKIRSTKLEDSAMYFCASSPEGKNEQFFGPGTRLTVL.

This clone was picked up a small number of times. The J gene is TRBJ1-1, the V gene TRBV5-4; 8 positions agree with TRBD1. The CDR3 has 16 residues. Germline-derived CDR1 and CDR2 are SGHNT and YYREEE (reference sequence). V trimming: 6 bases; J trimming: 1 base; junction bases outside the gene matches: 11. CDR3 protein: CASIPTGGVGNTEAFF. In nucleotides, the CDR3 is TGTGCCAGCATCCCTACAGGGGGAGTAGGGAACACTGAAGCTTTCTTT.

The chain uses TRBV27 and TRBJ1-4; 8 bases fit TRBD1. There are 14 residues in the CDR3. Trimming took 5 bases from V and 4 from J; bases not matched to a gene: 3. Germline CDR1 and CDR2: MNHEY and SMNVEV (reference sequence). The CDR3 DNA reads TGTGCCAGCAGTCGACAGGGGTTTAATGAAAAACTGTTTTTT. It yields the protein CASSRQGFNEKLFF. Variable domain in full (rest from reference TRBV27 and TRBJ1-4): EAQVTQNPRYLITVTGKKLTVTCSQNMNHEYMSWYRQDPGLGLRQIYYSMNVEVTDKGDVPEGYKVSRKEKRNFPLILESPSPNQTSLYFCASSRQGFNEKLFFGSGTQLSVL.

This sequence joins TRBV6-5 and TRBJ2-3; D unresolved. Looked up from germline, CDR1 is MNHEY and CDR2 is SVGAGI. Between the trimmed V and J ends, which lost 0 bases and 1 base, there was a span of 11 bases. The CDR3 covers 16 residues. The CDR3 sequence is CASSYSWRSRTDTQYF. DNA of the CDR3: TGTGCCAGCAGTTACTCGTGGCGGAGCCGCACAGATACGCAGTATTTT.

The V gene is TRBV5-1, the J gene TRBJ2-5; TRBD2 matches at 11 bases. Per germline, CDR1 SGHRS and CDR2 YFSETQ. V dropped 6 bases and J dropped 5; count of bases not matched to a gene: 15. The CDR3 contains 17 residues. In DNA form, the CDR3 reads TGCGCCAGCATGGCTCGTGGTCTAGCGGGAGGTCTGGAGACCCAGTACTTC. Translated, it gives CASMARGLAGGLETQYF.

This sequence joins TRBV2 and TRBJ1-1; D is perhaps TRBD1 (5 bases). The V end was cut by 6 bases, the J end by 2 bases, with 10 bases between. Per germline, CDR1 SNHLY and CDR2 FYNNEI. The CDR3 is made up of 13 amino acids. CDR3 sequence: CASSYRKNTEAFF. The CDR3 coding sequence is TGTGCCAGCAGCTACAGGAAAAACACTGAAGCTTTCTTT.

This chain connects TRBV2 to TRBJ2-7, with 9 bases identical to TRBD2. Germline loops: CDR1 SNHLY, CDR2 FYNNEI. This CDR3 comprises 15 residues. The trim removed 2 bases at V and 1 base at J, leaving 3 bases unmatched. The CDR3 here is CASSELAGGSYEQYF. Written as DNA, the CDR3 is TGTGCCAGCAGTGAACTTGCGGGAGGGTCCTACGAGCAGTACTTC.

The CDR3: CASSLTGTSYEQFF. The CDR3 nucleotides are TGTGCCAGCAGCTTAACGGGGACTAGTTATGAGCAGTTCTTC. This chain links TRBV7-3 with TRBJ2-1; 8 bases align to TRBD2. The CDR3 is 14 amino acids. V lost 0 bases and J lost 8; bases outside the gene matches: 3. CDR1 and CDR2 from the germline V gene are SGHTA and FQGTGA.

This chain connects TRBV28 to TRBJ1-5, with 9 bases aligning to TRBD1. Germline trimming cut 4 bases from V and 7 bases from J; bases unmatched to any gene: 8. The V gene's germline CDR1 is MDHEN and CDR2 SYDVKM. The CDR3 has 15 residues. The CDR3 reads CASSSGTGYQQPQHF. The CDR3 DNA reads as TGTGCCAGCAGTTCCGGGACAGGGTATCAACAGCCCCAGCATTTT.

CDR3 DNA sequence: TGTGCCAGCAGTGAATACCTCATGTCAGATGGCACAGATACGCAGTATTTT. It specifies CASSEYLMSDGTDTQYF. The chain links TRBV25-1 to TRBJ2-3; D call uncertain. In germline, CDR1 is MGHDK, CDR2 SYGVNS. Trimming removed 0 bases at V and 1 base at J, with 14 bases between. The CDR3 length is 17 residues.

J is TRBJ2-5 and V is TRBV7-6, with TRBD2 identical over 7 bases. With V trimmed by 2 bases and J by 4 bases, 13 bases remained unmatched. CDR3 size: 17 residues. Germline-derived CDR1 and CDR2 are SGHVS and FNYEAQ. In DNA form, the CDR3 reads TGTGCCAGCAGCTTATTGTCCCAGTGGCGGGAGACAGAGACCCAGTACTTC. Protein: CASSLLSQWRETETQYF.